The 30 T cell receptor beta chains in this list originate from one sample, sequenced in a study of blood T cells in healthy people across ages. PCR was performed a second time for about 7 to 11 cycles using a sample-barcoded 5' primer and a J-beta primer mix. TCRdb recomputed calls from the 5' RACE reads with MiXCR, one row per CDR3 protein. The sample gives about 1.8 million distinct CDR3 sequences, less than 50% of which show up once; 2.1% is in the top ten. Sequenced material: blood. The receptors originated from a woman aged 40 to 50 in good health.

V is TRBV29-1 and J is TRBJ2-7; D remains unclear. The V end lost 6 bases, the J end lost 8 bases, and 20 bases lay between the germline ends. This CDR3 is built from 13 residues. Germline lookup yields CDR1 SQVTM and CDR2 ANQGSEA. The CDR3 nucleotides read TGCAGCGTGTCCCACGGGTCAATTTCCAAGCAGTACTTC. Protein sequence: CSVSHGSISKQYF.

This clonotype was found a few times. The chain has TRBV29-1 and TRBJ2-1, with 15 bases identical to TRBD2. The J segment lost 4 bases and the V segment lost 1 base, leaving 5 bases of the junction unmatched. This CDR3 region has 17 residues. Germline V lookup: CDR1 SQVTM, CDR2 ANQGSEA. The CDR3 reads CSVEGTSGGAVYNEQFF. CDR3 nucleotides: TGCAGCGTTGAAGGGACTAGCGGGGGGGCCGTGTACAATGAGCAGTTCTTC.

The J gene is TRBJ1-2, the V gene TRBV6-1, with D tentatively TRBD1 (5 bases). This CDR3 region has 16 residues. V was clipped by 3 bases and J by 7 bases, with 21 bases between them. Germline V lookup: CDR1 MNHNS, CDR2 SASEGT. CDR3 DNA sequence: TGTGCCAGCAGTGAGGGGGTTAACAACCCCTATTTTGGCTACACCTTC. Translation gives CASSEGVNNPYFGYTF.

This clonotype came up once. The gene calls are TRBV7-2 and TRBJ2-1, with 7 bases identical to TRBD1. Looked up from germline, CDR1 is SGHTA and CDR2 is FQGNSA. This CDR3 contains 15 residues. V shed 5 bases and J 3 bases; nucleotides not matched to a gene: 7. The CDR3 spells CASSRGQAIYNEQFF. As DNA, the CDR3 is TGTGCCAGCAGCCGCGGACAGGCAATCTACAATGAGCAGTTCTTC. The variable domain in full, completed from reference TRBV7-2 and TRBJ2-1, reads GAGVSQSPSNKVTEKGKDVELRCDPISGHTALYWYRQSLGQGLEFLIYFQGNSAPDKSGLPSDRFSAERTGGSVSTLTIQRTQQEDSAVYLCASSRGQAIYNEQFFGPGTRLTVL.

The V and J genes are TRBV5-1 and TRBJ2-7, with D perhaps matching TRBD1 (7 bases). The CDR3 runs 14 residues. The V end lost 4 bases, the J end lost 3 bases, and 14 bases lay between the germline ends. The germline gives CDR1 SGHRS, CDR2 YFSETQ. CDR3 coding DNA: TGCGCCAGCAGCGGACTTCAGGGGGGCTACGAGCAGTACTTC. Translation: CASSGLQGGYEQYF.

In the case of this clonotype: This sequence is one base from a far larger clone and is likely a read error. This rearrangement joins TRBV7-2 to TRBJ2-1; 7 bases align to TRBD2. V trimming: 0 bases; J trimming: 13 bases; junction bases outside the gene matches: 9. CDR3 size: 14 residues. The germline V gene has CDR1 SGHTA and CDR2 FQGNSA. CDR3 in amino acids: CASSLAGGGETQFF. CDR3 coding DNA: TGTGCCAGCAGCTTAGCGGGGGGAGGGGAGACCCAGTTCTTC.

Of note for this clonotype: One end of the junction varies from germline; a read error may be responsible. The gene calls are TRBV4-3 and TRBJ1-5; a possible D gene is TRBD1 (5 bases). CDR1 and CDR2 (germline): LGHNA, YSLEER. CDR3 length: 15 amino acids. The CDR3 DNA follows: TGCGCCAGCAGCCAAGATCGTCAGGGATATCAGCTCCAGCATTTT. This gives the protein CASSQDRQGYQLQHF.

The chain employs TRBV4-3 and TRBJ1-3; perhaps TRBD1 as D (6 bases). V was shortened by 0 bases and J by 4 bases, with 19 bases between the two germline ends. The CDR3 is 18 residues long. The germline CDR1 and CDR2 sequences are LGHNA and YSLEER. The CDR3 nucleotides read TGCGCCAGCAGCCAAGAGCTTCCCGGGACAAATTACGGAAACACCATATATTTT. Protein: CASSQELPGTNYGNTIYF.

CDR3 sequence: CSARDWTRTFMNTEAFF. For the CDR3, the DNA is TGCAGTGCTAGAGATTGGACCAGGACCTTCATGAACACTGAAGCTTTCTTT. This chain joins TRBV20-1 and TRBJ1-1; D not resolved. This CDR3 has 17 amino acids. Germline CDR1 is DFQATT and CDR2 is SNEGSKA (reference sequence). V lost 0 bases, J lost 0 bases, and 17 bases lay in between.

The V and J genes are TRBV20-1 and TRBJ2-7, with no clear D. The CDR3 loop spans 16 amino acids. The ends were cut back, 3 bases at V and 1 base at J, with 19 bases in the middle. CDR1 is DFQATT and CDR2 is SNEGSKA in the germline V gene (reference sequence). This chain's CDR3 is CSARGRIRIQSYEQYF. The CDR3 DNA sequence: TGCAGTGCTAGGGGTAGGATACGGATTCAATCCTACGAGCAGTACTTC.

The chain links TRBV7-2 to TRBJ2-1; 9 bases map to TRBD1. Germline trimming cut 4 bases from V and 8 bases from J; bases unmatched to any gene: 9. CDR1 SGHTA and CDR2 FQGNSA come from the germline V gene. CDR3 size: 15 residues. CDR3 DNA: TGTGCCAGCAGCTGGTATGGGACAGGGATGTATGAGCAGTTCTTC. It specifies CASSWYGTGMYEQFF.

This clonotype has only a few counts. V usage is TRBV28 and J usage is TRBJ2-4, with TRBD2 matching 7 bases. Germline V gene lookup returns CDR1 MDHEN and CDR2 SYDVKM. Unmatched junction bases numbered 13, after V lost 4 bases and J lost 4 bases. CDR3 length equals 17 residues. The CDR3 DNA follows: TGTGCCAGCAGTTCCTGGGGGGGTGGAAGTTTGAAAAACATTCAGTACTTC. Its translation is CASSSWGGGSLKNIQYF.

The V gene is TRBV20-1, the J gene TRBJ1-5; D not resolved. CDR3 length: 18 residues. Per the germline V gene, CDR1 is DFQATT and CDR2 is SNEGSKA (reference sequence). Trimming pared 6 bases from V and 1 base from J, leaving 25 bases between. The CDR3 is CSAKRHRSVGQSNQPQHF. The DNA for the CDR3 is TGCAGTGCCAAACGCCACCGGTCGGTCGGGCAGAGCAATCAGCCCCAGCATTTT.

This clonotype was detected only a few times. The gene calls are TRBV29-1 and TRBJ2-4; D is possibly TRBD1 or TRBD2 (5 bases each). Germline values: CDR1 SQVTM, CDR2 ANQGSEA. The V and J ends lost 5 bases and 8 bases respectively, with 22 bases between them. The CDR3 has 15 residues. The CDR3 bases are TGCAGCGTTAACCCGGGTGAGGGCCTGGGGGACATTCAGTACTTC. Its translation: CSVNPGEGLGDIQYF.

On this clonotype itself: An end of the junction differs from the germline gene, which may be a read error. The chain couples TRBV11-2 to TRBJ2-3; the D gene is possibly TRBD2 (6 bases). The CDR3 contains 14 residues. The germline V gene has CDR1 SGHAT and CDR2 FQNNGV. CDR3 in amino acids: CTSSSHRGSDTQYF. The CDR3 nucleotides are TGTACCAGCAGCTCCCACCGGGGGTCAGATACGCAGTATTTT. Full variable domain (rest looked up from reference TRBV11-2 and TRBJ2-3): EAGVAQSPRYKIIEKRQSVAFWCNPISGHATLYWYQQILGQGPKLLIQFQNNGVVDDSQLPKDRFSAERLKGVDSTLKIQPAKLEDSAVYLCTSSSHRGSDTQYFGPGTRLTVL.

The chain recombines TRBV29-1 with TRBJ1-2, with D tentatively TRBD1 (5 bases). The CDR3 length is 12 residues. Germline V CDR1 and CDR2: SQVTM, ANQGSEA. The V end lost 6 bases, the J end lost 3 bases, and 11 bases lay between the germline ends. The CDR3 reads CSVSGRDYGYTF. CDR3 nucleotide sequence: TGCAGCGTGTCAGGGAGGGACTATGGCTACACCTTC.

The V gene is TRBV27, the J gene TRBJ2-5; a weak D match, TRBD2 (7 bases). This CDR3 contains 14 residues. CDR1 is MNHEY, CDR2 SMNVEV, per germline (reference sequence). Trimming pared 5 bases from V and 11 bases from J, leaving 21 bases between. CDR3 DNA sequence: TGTGCCAGCAGTCCGCGGGGGCCGGAGAATGAGCAGTACTTC. Its protein product is CASSPRGPENEQYF.

This clonotype has a handful of counts. This chain connects TRBV5-6 to TRBJ2-7; D is possibly TRBD2 (7 bases). The V gene lost 1 base and the J gene lost 3 bases, with 20 bases spanning the gap. Per the germline V gene, CDR1 is SGHDT and CDR2 is YYEEEE. The CDR3 contains 17 residues. This chain's CDR3 is CASSLWGGPSGIYEQYF. In DNA form, the CDR3 reads TGTGCCAGCAGCTTGTGGGGGGGGCCGTCGGGAATCTACGAGCAGTACTTC.

This chain joins TRBV7-9 and TRBJ2-5; 7 positions match TRBD1. The CDR3 runs 15 residues. Germline V gives CDR1 SEHNR, CDR2 FQNEAQ (reference sequence). The ends lost 5 bases at V and 1 base at J; junction bases unmatched: 7. The CDR3 loop is CASSTGQRIQETQYF. The CDR3 bases are TGTGCCAGCAGCACGGGACAGAGAATCCAAGAGACCCAGTACTTC.

The chain recombines TRBV6-6 with TRBJ2-7, with D perhaps given as TRBD1 or TRBD2 (7 bases each). V dropped 6 bases and J dropped 0 bases, with 18 bases sitting between them. Germline CDR1 MNHNY, CDR2 SVGAGI (reference sequence). The CDR3 contains 16 residues. In DNA form, the CDR3 reads TGTGCCAGCAGACACTTCGAGCGGGACAGCTCCTACGAGCAGTACTTC. It is translated as CASRHFERDSSYEQYF.

As for this clonotype: The junction differs from germline at one of its ends, possibly a read error. This chain's CDR3 is CTSSLVWDRGPNTEAFF. DNA for the CDR3: TGCACCAGCAGCTTGGTTTGGGACAGGGGACCGAACACTGAAGCTTTCTTT. The chain joins TRBV5-1 to TRBJ1-1; 10 bases are shared with TRBD1. Germline CDR1 is SGHRS and CDR2 is YFSETQ. The CDR3 is 17 residues long.

This clonotype has a count of ten or more. V and J are TRBV20-1 and TRBJ2-5; possibly TRBD1 for D (5 bases). The CDR3 loop spans 13 amino acids. The germline V gene encodes CDR1 DFQATT and CDR2 SNEGSKA (reference sequence). Trimming took 5 bases from V and 3 from J, leaving 13 bases between them. The CDR3 loop reads CSALDRNEETQYF. DNA of the CDR3: TGCAGTGCTCTCGACAGAAACGAAGAGACCCAGTACTTC.

CDR3 sequence (DNA): TGTGCCATCAGAGAGGGGCAGGGGGCTCCCCTCCACTTT. Protein sequence: CAIREGQGAPLHF. V usage is TRBV10-3 and J usage is TRBJ1-6, with 8 bases identical to TRBD1. Germline trimming cut 6 bases from V and 13 bases from J; bases unmatched to any gene: 8. This CDR3 is 13 amino acids long. Germline assignment: CDR1 ENHRY and CDR2 SYGVKD.

This clonotype was counted between two and nine times. The chain combines TRBV11-2 with TRBJ2-5, with D perhaps matching TRBD2 (5 bases). The ends were cut back, 5 bases at V and 0 bases at J, with 22 bases in the middle. Germline V gene lookup returns CDR1 SGHAT and CDR2 FQNNGV. The CDR3 loop spans 18 amino acids. CDR3 coding DNA: TGTGCCAGCAGCCCACCCAGATTCCCGACCGGGAACCAAGAGACCCAGTACTTC. It specifies CASSPPRFPTGNQETQYF.

The CDR3 DNA reads TGTGCCAGCAGCAGACTCCTCCGCGAGACCCAGTACTTC. Protein: CASSRLLRETQYF. V usage is TRBV7-9 and J usage is TRBJ2-5, with unresolved D. CDR3 length equals 13 residues. Trimming shortened V by 5 bases and J by 5 bases, and 12 bases separated the two germline ends. Germline loops: CDR1 SEHNR, CDR2 FQNEAQ (reference sequence).

The gene calls are TRBV20-1 and TRBJ2-1; 11 nucleotides align to TRBD2. Germline values: CDR1 DFQATT, CDR2 SNEGSKA (reference sequence). This CDR3 contains 15 residues. Unmatched junction bases numbered 2, after V lost 0 bases and J lost 4 bases. The CDR3 sequence: CSAREASGGYNEQFF. The DNA for the CDR3 is TGCAGTGCTAGAGAAGCTAGCGGGGGGTACAATGAGCAGTTCTTC.

The chain employs TRBV29-1 and TRBJ1-1, with 7 bases matching TRBD1. After removal of 4 bases from V and 4 bases from J, the junction contained 6 bases not matched to a gene. The CDR3 totals 13 residues. CDR1 is SQVTM and CDR2 is ANQGSEA in the germline V gene. The CDR3 DNA sequence: TGCAGCGTTGGACAGGGAGTTAGCACTGAAGCTTTCTTT. This gives the protein CSVGQGVSTEAFF.

This clonotype was seen a few times. This chain uses TRBV5-1 with TRBJ2-3; unclear D gene. V lost 0 bases, J lost 0 bases, and 8 bases lay in between. The CDR3 length is 15 residues. CDR1 and CDR2 from the germline V gene are SGHRS and YFSETQ. The CDR3 region has the DNA TGCGCCAGCAGCTTGGCTCGGGCTAGCACAGATACGCAGTATTTT. Its protein is CASSLARASTDTQYF.

The V and J genes are TRBV5-4 and TRBJ2-3; D possibly corresponds to TRBD1 (6 bases). The germline V and J ends were trimmed by 3 bases and 4 bases, with 18 bases remaining between them. Germline V gives CDR1 SGHNT, CDR2 YYREEE (reference sequence). This CDR3 comprises 16 residues. The CDR3 reads CASSSRKGQFADTQYF. CDR3 in DNA: TGTGCCAGCAGCTCGCGGAAAGGACAGTTCGCAGATACGCAGTATTTT.

This clonotype was seen more than once but under ten times. The gene calls are TRBV7-2 and TRBJ2-7; D is perhaps TRBD1 (6 bases). V was cut by 7 bases and J by 3 bases, with 16 bases left in between. This CDR3 region has 14 residues. Germline CDR1 reads SGHTA; CDR2 reads FQGNSA. CDR3 in DNA: TGTGCCAGCACCTTGCCAGGGGCCGTCTACGAGCAGTACTTC. Translating gives CASTLPGAVYEQYF.